This T cell receptor beta chain came from a study of blood T cells in healthy people across ages. Germline loops: CDR1 MDHEN, CDR2 SYDVKM. The CDR3 is made up of 14 amino acids. With 8 bases clipped from V and 1 base from J, the junction kept 5 bases outside the gene matches. The table lists this clonotype with many counts. A second roughly 6 to 11 cycle PCR used barcoded and J-beta primers. A template-switch adaptor containing 12 random nucleotides labeled each cDNA molecule. TCRdb ran MiXCR on the 5' RACE reads and lists one entry per CDR3 protein. The sample gives some 730,000 distinct CDR3 sequences, around a fifth of which show up once; around a fifth is in the top ten.

V gene TRBV28 combines with J gene TRBJ1-5; TRBD1 matches 7 bases. The sample consisted of blood. The source is a man in his sixties or seventies in good health. CDR3 nucleotides: TGTGCCAGCCTCGGACAGGCGAGCAATCAGCCCCAGCATTTT. It translates to CASLGQASNQPQHF. The full variable domain, its missing parts supplied by reference TRBV28 and TRBJ1-5, is DVKVTQSSRYLVKRTGEKVFLECVQDMDHENMFWYRQDPGLGLRLIYFSYDVKMKEKGDIPEGYSVSREKKERFSLILESASTNQTSMYLCASLGQASNQPQHFGDGTRLSIL.